Listed below are T cell receptor beta chains from one sample, sequenced in a study of PD-1 blockade in classical Hodgkin lymphoma. Clones were read by immunoSEQ multiplex PCR, and TCRdb kept only the in-frame ones, dropping some. The sample carries more than 50,000 clones, 70% to 80% recorded once. The sample was peripheral blood mononuclear cells (PBMCs), taken before the second cycle of nivolumab. These receptors were obtained from a human donor with classical Hodgkin lymphoma. Both conserved end residues are part of each CDR3. A D gene is named only where the DNA matches it firmly. Clone size, where shown, is once, few, many, or a class for clones that have expanded.

D gene | clone size | J gene | V gene | CDR3 DNA | CDR3 protein
NA | NA | TRBJ2-5 | TRBV7-8 | TGTGCCAGCAGCCCCGGGACTCAAGAGACCCAGTACTTC | CASSPGTQETQYF
NA | NA | TRBJ2-6 | TRBV5-1 | TGCGCCAGCAGCTCCTTTCAAGAATCTGGGGCCAACGTCCTGACTTTC | CASSSFQESGANVLTF
NA | NA | TRBJ1-5 | TRBV10-2 | TGCGCCAGCAGTGAGTTGACAGATAGCAATCAGCCCCAGCATTTT | CASSELTDSNQPQHF
NA | few | TRBJ1-3 | TRBV5-1 | TGCGCCAGCAGCTCCGGGACGGGGGGAAACACCATATATTTT | CASSSGTGGNTIYF
TRBD1 | NA | TRBJ1-2 | TRBV2 | TGTGCCAGCAGCGCCAGGGGGGCCAGCTATGGCTACACCTTC | CASSARGASYGYTF
NA | few | TRBJ1-2 | TRBV19 | TGTGCCAGTACCCTTACAGGGAACTATGGCTACACCTTC | CASTLTGNYGYTF
NA | NA | TRBJ2-7 | TRBV30 | TGTGCCTGGAGTGTAATGTCGGCGGAGGAGCAGTACTTC | CAWSVMSAEEQYF
NA | few | TRBJ2-1 | TRBV5-1 | TGCGCCAGCAGCTTACAGGGAGTAAATGAGCAGTTCTTC | CASSLQGVNEQFF
NA | NA | TRBJ1-1 | TRBV5-1 | TGCGCCAGCCGGCGGGAGCTTGTCACTGAAGCTTTCTTT | CASRRELVTEAFF
TRBD2 | NA | TRBJ2-3 | TRBV10-2 | TGCGCCAGCAGGACTAGCGGAGATACGCAGTATTTT | CASRTSGDTQYF
NA | NA | TRBJ2-7 | TRBV27 | TGTGCCAGCTGGTCGGGCGGCTACGAGCAGTACTTC | CASWSGGYEQYF
NA | once | TRBJ2-2 | TRBV2 | TGTGCCAGCAGCGGGCCAATCACCGGGGAGCTGTTTTTT | CASSGPITGELFF
NA | NA | TRBJ1-5 | TRBV2 | TGTGCCAGCACCATGCTTAGCAATCAGCCCCAGCATTTT | CASTMLSNQPQHF
TRBD1 | once | TRBJ1-2 | TRBV30 | TGTGCCTGGATGGCAGGGGGGAACTATGGCTACACCTTC | CAWMAGGNYGYTF
NA | NA | TRBJ1-2 | TRBV9 | TGTGCCAGCAGCGTAGATGGACAGACCTATGGCTACACCTTC | CASSVDGQTYGYTF
NA | few | TRBJ2-7 | TRBV29-1 | TGCAGCTACAGGAGGGGATACGAGCAGTACTTC | CSYRRGYEQYF
NA | once | TRBJ1-4 | TRBV6-5 | TGTGCCAGCAGTTACTCGGTTGGAAGTAATGAAAAACTGTTTTTT | CASSYSVGSNEKLFF
NA | few | TRBJ1-5 | TRBV5-1 | TGCGCCAGCAGTTACAGGGTAGGCAATCAGCCCCAGCATTTT | CASSYRVGNQPQHF
NA | NA | TRBJ1-3 | TRBV6-6 | TGTGCCAGCAGGAACAGGGTTGAGAGAGGAAACACCATATATTTT | CASRNRVERGNTIYF
NA | once | TRBJ2-7 | TRBV28 | TGTGCCAGCAGTTTACCCCCGCACGGAACCTCCTACGAGCAGTACTTC | CASSLPPHGTSYEQYF
NA | once | TRBJ2-3 | TRBV6-6 | TGTGCCAGCAGCGGGCCCCCAGATACGCAGTATTTT | CASSGPPDTQYF
TRBD2 | few | TRBJ2-1 | TRBV2 | TGTGCCAGCAGTGAGGATCGACTAGCGACTGGTGAGCAGTTCTTC | CASSEDRLATGEQFF
NA | NA | TRBJ2-3 | TRBV25-1 | TGTGCCAGCAGTGATATGAGCTTAATCAGATACGCAGTATTT | CASSDMSLIRYAVF
NA | NA | TRBJ1-2 | TRBV2 | TGTGCCGCACGAGGGGGGAACTATGGCTACACCTTC | CAARGGNYGYTF
NA | once | TRBJ1-1 | TRBV12-5 | TGTGCTAGTGGTTTAGTTTTAACGGGGGGCACTGAAGCTTTCTTT | CASGLVLTGGTEAFF
NA | NA | TRBJ1-2 | TRBV2 | TGTGCCAGCAGGAGGACGGTCCTAAACTATGGCTACACCTTC | CASRRTVLNYGYTF
NA | NA | TRBJ2-1 | TRBV28 | TGTGCCAGCAGTTTTCGGGCGGTTTCCTACAATGAGCAGTTCTTC | CASSFRAVSYNEQFF
NA | NA | TRBJ1-1 | TRBV19 | TGTGCCAGTAGTTTATCATACTACACTGAAGCTTTCTTT | CASSLSYYTEAFF
NA | NA | TRBJ2-2 | TRBV7-8 | TGTGCCAGCAGCTCCTCGCCGGGAAACACCGGGGAGCTGTTTTTT | CASSSSPGNTGELFF
NA | NA | TRBJ1-1 | TRBV7-6 | TGTGCCAGCAGCTCCCCCCGACAGGAAGCTTTCTTT | CASSSPRQEAFF
NA | once | TRBJ1-5 | TRBV28 | TGTGCCAGCAGTTACAGGGAGTGGGATCAGCCCCAGCATTTT | CASSYREWDQPQHF
NA | NA | TRBJ1-5 | TRBV5-1 | TGCGCCAGCAGCTTGGTGGGCAATCAGCCCCAGCATTTT | CASSLVGNQPQHF
NA | NA | TRBJ1-4 | TRBV4-1 | TGCGCCAGCAGCCAAGCCGGGACGCCTAATAATGAAAAACTGTTTTTT | CASSQAGTPNNEKLFF
NA | NA | TRBJ1-1 | TRBV9 | TGTGCCAGCAGCCCGGGACTTATGAACACTGAAGCTTTCTTT | CASSPGLMNTEAFF
NA | NA | TRBJ2-7 | TRBV27 | TGTGCCAGCAGTATAGGACACTTCTACGAGCAGTACTTC | CASSIGHFYEQYF
NA | few | TRBJ2-7 | TRBV7-2 | TGTGCCAGCAGGTTTTCGGGCTCCTACGAGCAGTACTTC | CASRFSGSYEQYF
NA | NA | TRBJ2-2 | TRBV7-3 | TGTGCCAGCAGCTTAGGGTCTCGGACCGGGGAGCTGTTTTTT | CASSLGSRTGELFF
NA | NA | TRBJ2-7 | TRBV2 | TGTGCCAGCAGGCGGACAGTAAACTCCTACGAGCAGTACTTC | CASRRTVNSYEQYF
NA | few | TRBJ2-6 | TRBV7-3 | TGTGCCAGCAGCTTATCCCCTGGGGCCAACGTCCTGACTTTC | CASSLSPGANVLTF
TRBD2 | NA | TRBJ2-2 | TRBV6-1 | TGTGCCAGCAGTGAGTGGCTAGCGGGAATTTCGGGGGAGCTGTTTTTT | CASSEWLAGISGELFF
TRBD1 | NA | TRBJ2-7 | TRBV10-1 | TGCGCCAGCAGCCGGGACAGGGGGCAGCACGAGCAGTACTTC | CASSRDRGQHEQYF
NA | few | TRBJ2-7 | TRBV11-3 | TGTGCCAGCAGCTCCGGGACGGACTACGAGCAGTACTTC | CASSSGTDYEQYF
TRBD2 | NA | TRBJ2-7 | TRBV7-9 | TGTGCCAGCAGCTTAGGGAGTGCCGGGGGGGCTTGGGAGCAGTACTTC | CASSLGSAGGAWEQYF
NA | few | TRBJ1-6 | TRBV6-5 | TGTGCCAGCAGATCACAGAATTCACCCCTCCACTTT | CASRSQNSPLHF
TRBD2 | NA | TRBJ2-5 | TRBV28 | TGTGCCAGCAGTTTCGGGGGGACTAGCGGGGTACAAGAGACCCAGTACTTC | CASSFGGTSGVQETQYF
NA | NA | TRBJ1-4 | TRBV13 | TGTGCCAGCAGCTTTTCGGGTGAAAAACTGTTTTTT | CASSFSGEKLFF
NA | few | TRBJ1-1 | TRBV5-1 | TGCGCCAGCAGCCCTGTAGGTCCTAACACTGAAGCTTTCTTT | CASSPVGPNTEAFF
NA | NA | TRBJ2-7 | TRBV9 | TGTGCCAGCAGCCCCAGTGGGGGGTCCTCCTACGAGCAGTACTTC | CASSPSGGSSYEQYF
NA | NA | TRBJ1-2 | TRBV18 | TGTGCCAGCTCACCTGGAGACCCCTATGGCTACACCTTC | CASSPGDPYGYTF
NA | NA | TRBJ2-3 | TRBV2 | TGTGCCAGCAGCGGCAGCCGCACAGATACGCAGTATTTT | CASSGSRTDTQYF
NA | few | TRBJ1-2 | TRBV19 | TGTGCCAGTACCCCAACTGGGGGCGGACGGTTAGGCTACACCTTC | CASTPTGGGRLGYTF
NA | NA | TRBJ1-4 | TRBV5-4 | TGTGCCAGCAGTCGAAAACCCACTGAAAAACTGTTTTTT | CASSRKPTEKLFF
NA | NA | TRBJ2-2 | TRBV7-6 | TGTGCCAGCAGCTTATCGCCTGTTCCGAACACCGGGGAGCTGTTTTTT | CASSLSPVPNTGELFF
NA | NA | TRBJ1-1 | TRBV27 | TGTGCCAGCAGTTTCAAGGCTGACAGTGAAGCTTTCTTT | CASSFKADSEAFF
TRBD1 | once | TRBJ1-3 | TRBV6-1 | TGTGCCAGCAGTGTTCGTCCAGGGGGCACTGGAAACACCATATATTTT | CASSVRPGGTGNTIYF
NA | NA | TRBJ1-6 | TRBV6-1 | TGTGCCAGCAGTGAAGCGGTGCCCCTCTCTTGGTCACCCCTCCACTTT | CASSEAVPLSWSPLHF
TRBD2 | NA | TRBJ2-3 | TRBV7-6 | TGTGCCAGCAGCTTAGAACGGGGGGGGCACACAGATACGCAGTATTTT | CASSLERGGHTDTQYF
TRBD2 | NA | TRBJ2-2 | TRBV7-6 | TGTGCCAGCAGAGGACTAGTATCGACCGGGGAGCTGTTTTTT | CASRGLVSTGELFF
TRBD2 | few | TRBJ2-3 | TRBV6-5 | TGTGCCAGCTGGGGACTAGCGGGAGTTTCCGATACGCAGTATTTT | CASWGLAGVSDTQYF